The 9 T cell receptor beta chains presented below share a single source sample, sequenced in a study of T-cell reconstitution after alpha-beta-depleted transplantation in children. TCRbeta library preparation incorporated unique molecular identifiers. TCRdb processed the PCR reads anew with MiXCR; each CDR3 protein has one entry. The profile covers 65,000 to 85,000 distinct CDR3 sequences, with about 11% appearing a single time and about 12% taken by the ten largest. The sample consisted of PBMCs, taken before TCRalphabeta/CD19-depleted stem cell transplant. These receptor sequences come from a boy under 18 with acute myeloid leukemia, due to receive a stem cell transplant.

The table lists this clonotype with many counts. The V gene is TRBV7-9, the J gene TRBJ2-7; TRBD2 agrees at 8 bases. Per germline, CDR1 SEHNR and CDR2 FQNEAQ (reference sequence). CDR3 size: 15 residues. Trimming took 1 base from V and 5 from J; bases not matched to a gene: 7. Here the CDR3 reads CASSLVREGRDEQYF. CDR3 DNA: TGTGCCAGCAGCTTAGTACGGGAGGGCCGGGACGAGCAGTACTTC.

This clonotype was counted only a few times. The chain carries TRBV29-1 and TRBJ2-7; no clear D gene. There are 13 residues in the CDR3. The ends were cut back, 5 bases at V and 2 bases at J, with 13 bases in the middle. Germline assignment: CDR1 SQVTM and CDR2 ANQGSEA. CDR3: CSVSLKTAYEQYF. The CDR3 nucleotides read TGCAGCGTTTCCCTCAAAACTGCCTACGAGCAGTACTTC.

The sample holds many counts of this clonotype. The CDR3 DNA sequence: TGTGCCAGCAGTTACGGGCCAGGGGGGCAGCCCCAGCATTTT. Translating gives CASSYGPGGQPQHF. This rearrangement joins TRBV6-2 or TRBV6-3 to TRBJ1-5; TRBD1 matches at 7 bases. J was trimmed by 7 bases and V by 2 bases; bases with no gene match: 5. The CDR3 has 14 amino acids. Germline V gene lookup returns CDR1 MNHEY and CDR2 SVGEGT.

This clonotype showed up many times. This chain joins TRBV10-3 and TRBJ2-5; D might be TRBD1 (5 bases). Looked up from germline, CDR1 is ENHRY and CDR2 is SYGVKD. V was pared by 0 bases and J by 4 bases, with 9 bases between. This CDR3 is built from 14 residues. CDR3 nucleotide sequence: TGTGCCATCAGTGAGTCGAGGCAGGGAGAGACCCAGTACTTC. It specifies CAISESRQGETQYF.

This clonotype was detected ten times or more. J is TRBJ2-2 and V is TRBV12-3 or TRBV12-4; D perhaps matches TRBD1 (6 bases). There are 14 residues in the CDR3. Trimming cost V 5 bases and J 7 bases, with 14 bases left between them. Here the CDR3 reads CASSGTLVGGELFF. The CDR3 DNA reads as TGTGCCAGCAGTGGGACACTGGTGGGCGGGGAGCTGTTTTTT.

The V and J genes are TRBV12-3 or TRBV12-4 and TRBJ1-6, with D perhaps matching TRBD1 (5 bases). The ends were cut back, 3 bases at V and 1 base at J, with 7 bases in the middle. The CDR3 totals 15 residues. CDR3: CASSFGGSYNSPLHF. CDR3 sequence (DNA): TGTGCCAGCAGTTTCGGGGGATCCTATAATTCACCCCTCCACTTT.

This clonotype was detected many times. The chain carries TRBV7-3 and TRBJ2-2; D may be TRBD1 (6 bases). V gave up 5 bases and J gave up 6 bases, with 16 bases separating them. The CDR3 is 15 residues long. Germline lookup yields CDR1 SGHTA and CDR2 FQGTGA. CDR3 sequence reads: CASSPNSGVAGELFF. The CDR3 nucleotides are TGTGCCAGCAGCCCTAATTCAGGGGTGGCCGGGGAGCTGTTTTTT.

This clonotype has at least ten counts. The J gene is TRBJ1-5, the V gene TRBV24-1, with unresolved D. Germline CDR1 is KGHDR and CDR2 is SFDVKD. Trimming took 1 base from V and 0 from J, leaving 9 bases between them. The CDR3 has 16 amino acids. This CDR3 reads CATSDFRGYSNQPQHF. CDR3 coding DNA: TGTGCCACCAGTGATTTCAGAGGGTATAGCAATCAGCCCCAGCATTTT.

This clonotype was seen repeatedly, ten times or more. The chain has TRBV7-6 and TRBJ1-6; D unclear. V was clipped by 1 base and J by 4 bases, with 8 bases between them. In germline, CDR1 is SGHVS, CDR2 FNYEAQ. This CDR3 spans 15 amino acids. This chain's CDR3 is CASSLVSGYNSPLHF. The CDR3 nucleotides read TGTGCCAGCAGCTTAGTTAGCGGGTATAATTCACCCCTCCACTTT.